This T cell receptor (beta chain) was sequenced in a study of beta chain features in type 1 diabetes. Study-wide findings and caveats: Cells expressing TCR highly could be over-represented by cDNA sequencing. Shorter TCRB CDR3s, moderately but significantly so, marked every one of the four CD4+ subsets in Type 1 diabetes patients.

Markers CD45RO/CCR7/CD25/CD127/CD95/CD27 served to sort CD4+ naive, central memory, regulatory and stem cell-like memory cells. Over 95% purity was reached by all sorted populations. The authors reverse transcribed all of the isolated RNA, so sequencing captured expressed TCRB transcripts. Sequencing was performed with immunoSEQ multiplex PCR; in TCRdb, only in-frame clones are kept and a portion is missing. Of 860,000 or so clones detected, around a sixth appear once; the ten largest clones hold 0.02% to 0.025%. Regarding this clone: Its antigen is not identified.

Germline V gene lookup returns CDR1 MGHRA and CDR2 YSYEKL. CDR3 length: 13 amino acids. Trimming removed 0 bases from V and 6 bases from J, with 9 bases in between. The material sequenced was naive CD4+ T cells from blood. The chain uses TRBV4-1 and TRBJ2-7, with D perhaps TRBD2 (5 bases). This TCR derives from a woman between 18 and 29 years old in good health. CDR3 loop: CASSQDTSTEQYF. The DNA of the CDR3 is TGCGCCAGCAGCCAAGATACTAGTACCGAGCAGTACTTC.